These 22 T cell receptor beta chains share one sample of origin, sequenced in a study of patients and donors after allogeneic stem cell transplantation. TCRdb reprocessed the RT-PCR reads via MiXCR and lists one record per CDR3 protein. The data hold approximately 200,000 distinct CDR3 sequences, with approximately 41% observed a single time. What was sequenced was blood, either unsorted or a sorted T cell fraction (not recorded which). The receptors shown here come from a human donor who was either an allogeneic HSCT recipient or a stem cell or donor lymphocyte infusion donor (not recorded which). It is not recorded whose cells these are; they may come from a transplant donor.

The V call is TRBV30, the J call TRBJ2-1; 7 bases match TRBD2. Germline V gene lookup returns CDR1 GTSNPN and CDR2 SVGIG (reference sequence). Trimming removed 0 bases from V and 0 bases from J; junction bases left unmatched: 11. The CDR3 is made up of 18 amino acids. Written as DNA, the CDR3 is TGTGCCTGGAGTGTAGGCGGGACTACCCTCTCCTCCTACAATGAGCAGTTCTTC. Protein: CAWSVGGTTLSSYNEQFF.

The chain couples TRBV4-3 to TRBJ1-2; no clear D. CDR3 size: 16 residues. The germline V and J ends were trimmed by 1 base and 4 bases, with 16 bases remaining between them. Germline CDR1 reads LGHNA; CDR2 reads YSLEER. This chain's CDR3 is CASSQVRGVDLYGYTF. The CDR3 nucleotides are TGCGCCAGCAGCCAAGTGCGGGGAGTGGATCTCTATGGCTACACCTTC.

The CDR3 DNA reads TGTGCCAGCAGATTGGACAGGGGGCCAGGAAACACCATATATTTT. Protein: CASRLDRGPGNTIYF. The gene calls are TRBV2 and TRBJ1-3; TRBD1 agrees at 11 bases. The CDR3 is 15 amino acids. Per germline, CDR1 SNHLY and CDR2 FYNNEI. The J segment lost 4 bases and the V segment lost 6 bases, leaving 5 bases of the junction unmatched.

The chain has TRBV7-2 and TRBJ2-1; D remains ambiguous. The CDR3 has 15 residues. CDR1 and CDR2 (germline): SGHTA, FQGNSA. V shed 5 bases and J shed 0 bases, with 11 bases lying between them. DNA of the CDR3: TGTGCCAGCAGCCAAGACTCCAACTCCTACAATGAGCAGTTCTTC. This gives the protein CASSQDSNSYNEQFF.

The chain carries TRBV15 and TRBJ1-2; D gene unclear. This CDR3 has 15 residues. Trimming removed 0 bases from V and 6 bases from J, with 14 bases in between. Germline assignment: CDR1 LNHNV and CDR2 YYDKDF (reference sequence). The CDR3 is CATSRDNREDHGYTF. Written as DNA, the CDR3 is TGTGCCACCAGCAGAGACAATCGGGAGGACCATGGCTACACCTTC.

The rearrangement uses TRBV4-3 and TRBJ2-1; possibly TRBD2 for D (7 bases). This CDR3 comprises 16 residues. Germline V CDR1 and CDR2: LGHNA, YSLEER. V was pared by 8 bases and J by 3 bases, with 20 bases between. CDR3 nucleotide sequence: TGCGCCAGCGCCCCGGAAGGGGGGGTAGACTACAATGAGCAGTTCTTC. Translating gives CASAPEGGVDYNEQFF.

The chain carries TRBV9 and TRBJ2-1, with 7 positions matching TRBD1. From germline, CDR1 is SGDLS and CDR2 YYNGEE. This CDR3 spans 15 amino acids. V lost 5 bases, J lost 2 bases, and 7 bases stayed unmatched. The CDR3 nucleotides are TGTGCCAGCAGGGGACAGACCGGACCCTACAATGAGCAGTTCTTC. This sequence encodes CASRGQTGPYNEQFF.

This clonotype has only a few counts. The genes are TRBV12-3 or TRBV12-4 and TRBJ1-4, with 8 bases matching TRBD1. V dropped 6 bases and J dropped 5; count of bases not matched to a gene: 5. The length of the CDR3 is 14 residues. The DNA for the CDR3 is TGTGCCAGCAGCAGGGACAGGAAAAATGAAAAACTGTTTTTT. Translating gives CASSRDRKNEKLFF.

A few counts support this clonotype. This chain joins TRBV9 and TRBJ1-2; D is undetermined. CDR3 size: 14 residues. V was trimmed by 1 base and J by 4 bases, leaving 11 bases between them. The V gene's germline CDR1 is SGDLS and CDR2 YYNGEE. The CDR3 loop reads CASSVKGTAYGYTF. The CDR3 nucleotides are TGTGCCAGCAGCGTAAAAGGCACAGCCTATGGCTACACCTTC.

This clonotype has more than one count but fewer than ten. The chain is built from TRBV4-2 and TRBJ1-2, with D perhaps matching TRBD1 (5 bases). Germline-derived CDR1 and CDR2 are LGHNA and YNFKEQ. This CDR3 is built from 15 residues. V was pared by 1 base and J by 3 bases, with 12 bases between. CDR3 loop: CASSQGMTDHYGYTF. CDR3 DNA: TGTGCCAGCAGCCAAGGGATGACAGACCACTATGGCTACACCTTC.

This clonotype was counted between two and nine times. The rearrangement uses TRBV29-1 and TRBJ1-5; the match to TRBD1 covers 9 bases. J was trimmed by 0 bases and V by 4 bases; bases with no gene match: 4. Germline V gene lookup returns CDR1 SQVTM and CDR2 ANQGSEA. The CDR3 length is 15 residues. The CDR3 protein is CSVGGGQGSNQPQHF. The CDR3, as DNA: TGCAGCGTTGGAGGGGGACAGGGTAGCAATCAGCCCCAGCATTTT.

This clonotype has only a few counts. The chain recombines TRBV11-2 with TRBJ1-3, with D perhaps TRBD1 (5 bases). Trimming took 10 bases from V and 2 from J, leaving 15 bases between them. The CDR3 has 14 residues. Germline lookup yields CDR1 SGHAT and CDR2 FQNNGV. CDR3 amino acids: CAKMSGLTGNTIYF. In DNA, the CDR3 is TGTGCCAAGATGTCAGGGTTAACTGGAAACACCATATATTTT.

The CDR3 DNA sequence: TGTGCCAGCTCACCCTCCCCCGTCCGGCGGGAGGAGGCAGATACGCAGTATTTT. Encoded protein: CASSPSPVRREEADTQYF. This chain connects TRBV18 to TRBJ2-3; 8 bases match TRBD2. The CDR3 spans 18 residues. CDR1 and CDR2 (germline): KGHSH, LQKENI. V was clipped by 3 bases and J by 4 bases; unmatched bases: 15.

The genes are TRBV5-1 and TRBJ2-3, with D possibly matching TRBD2 (6 bases). Between the trimmed V and J ends, which lost 5 bases and 8 bases, there was a span of 21 bases. Germline assignment: CDR1 SGHRS and CDR2 YFSETQ. This CDR3 is 15 amino acids long. This chain's CDR3 is CASREGHSGVGTQYF. Here the CDR3 DNA reads TGCGCCAGCAGAGAGGGGCACTCGGGAGTCGGTACGCAGTATTTT.

V usage is TRBV6-1 and J usage is TRBJ2-2; D gene ambiguous. Trimming stripped 1 base from V and 6 bases from J, with 9 bases between. Germline V gene lookup returns CDR1 MNHNS and CDR2 SASEGT. The length of the CDR3 is 14 residues. The CDR3 sequence: CASSEVGFPGELFF. DNA of the CDR3: TGTGCCAGCAGTGAAGTGGGTTTTCCCGGGGAGCTGTTTTTT.

This chain joins TRBV30 and TRBJ1-5; tentatively, D is TRBD1 (6 bases). This CDR3 spans 13 amino acids. The germline CDR1 and CDR2 sequences are GTSNPN and SVGIG (reference sequence). Trimming cost V 8 bases and J 7 bases, with 18 bases left between them. The CDR3 loop is CAGAQGNGQPQHF. The CDR3 nucleotides are TGTGCCGGAGCCCAGGGGAACGGGCAGCCCCAGCATTTT. Full variable domain (remainder filled in from reference TRBV30 and TRBJ1-5): SQTIHQWPATLVQPVGSPLSLECTVEGTSNPNLYWYRQAAGRGLQLLFYSVGIGQISSEVPQNLSASRPQDRQFILSSKKLLLSDSGFYLCAGAQGNGQPQHFGDGTRLSIL.

The chain recombines TRBV15 with TRBJ1-2; the D is unclear. Trimming removed 1 base from V and 4 bases from J, with 13 bases in between. The CDR3 has 15 residues. The germline CDR1 and CDR2 sequences are LNHNV and YYDKDF (reference sequence). The CDR3 nucleotides are TGTGCCACCAGCAGAGGATCCTCCACCCTCTATGGCTACACCTTC. Translation gives CATSRGSSTLYGYTF.

The chain links TRBV4-3 to TRBJ2-1; 8 bases fit TRBD2. CDR1 and CDR2 (germline): LGHNA, YSLEER. The CDR3 sequence is 15 residues long. With V trimmed by 0 bases and J by 5 bases, 3 bases remained unmatched. The CDR3 here is CASSQELAGDNEQFF. CDR3 DNA sequence: TGCGCCAGCAGCCAAGAGCTAGCGGGTGACAATGAGCAGTTCTTC.

The DNA for the CDR3 is TGCGCCAGCAGCCAAGATCCGGGACTTTTGAGCTCCTACGAGCAGTACTTC. The encoded protein is CASSQDPGLLSSYEQYF. The gene calls are TRBV4-1 and TRBJ2-7, with a tentative D call TRBD2 (6 bases). This CDR3 is 17 amino acids long. Deletions cut 0 bases from V and 0 bases from J, with 15 bases between. Germline V CDR1 and CDR2: MGHRA, YSYEKL.

V and J are TRBV12-3 or TRBV12-4 and TRBJ1-1; no definite D call. The CDR3 contains 14 residues. The V end lost 1 base, the J end lost 5 bases, and 11 bases lay between the germline ends. Here the CDR3 DNA reads TGTGCCAGCAGTTTAGTTATGGGCATAACTGAAGCTTTCTTT. As protein: CASSLVMGITEAFF.

V and J are TRBV12-3 or TRBV12-4 and TRBJ1-2, with a possible D match to TRBD1 (6 bases). Trimming removed 4 bases at V and 6 bases at J, with 15 bases between. This CDR3 has 14 amino acids. CDR3 in DNA: TGTGCCAGCAGTTCCTTAGGGGGGGAGGATGGCTACACCTTC. This encodes CASSSLGGEDGYTF.

This chain joins TRBV6-5 and TRBJ1-1; D is undetermined. With 6 bases removed from V and 2 bases from J, the gap between germline ends came to 13 bases. The CDR3 length is 14 residues. CDR1 MNHEY and CDR2 SVGAGI come from the germline V gene. Here the CDR3 DNA reads TGTGCCAGCAGCTTCGGAAGAGACAACACTGAAGCTTTCTTT. This codes for CASSFGRDNTEAFF.